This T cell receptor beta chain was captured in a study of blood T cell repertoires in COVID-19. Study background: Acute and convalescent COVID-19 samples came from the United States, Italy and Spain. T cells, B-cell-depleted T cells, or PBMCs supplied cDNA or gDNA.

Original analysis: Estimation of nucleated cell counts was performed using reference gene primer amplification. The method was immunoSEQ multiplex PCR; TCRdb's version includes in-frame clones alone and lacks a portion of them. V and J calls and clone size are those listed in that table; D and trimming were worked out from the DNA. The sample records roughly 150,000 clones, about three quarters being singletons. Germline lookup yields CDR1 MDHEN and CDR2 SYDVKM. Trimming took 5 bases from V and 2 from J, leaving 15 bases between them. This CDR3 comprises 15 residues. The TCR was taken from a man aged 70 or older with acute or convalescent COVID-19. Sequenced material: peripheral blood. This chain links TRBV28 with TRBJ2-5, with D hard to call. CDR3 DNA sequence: TGTGCCAGCAGTCGCTTAGGCGGTACTCAAGAGACCCAGTACTTC. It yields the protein CASSRLGGTQETQYF. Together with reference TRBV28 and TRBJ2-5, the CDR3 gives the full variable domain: DVKVTQSSRYLVKRTGEKVFLECVQDMDHENMFWYRQDPGLGLRLIYFSYDVKMKEKGDIPEGYSVSREKKERFSLILESASTNQTSMYLCASSRLGGTQETQYFGPGTRLLVL.